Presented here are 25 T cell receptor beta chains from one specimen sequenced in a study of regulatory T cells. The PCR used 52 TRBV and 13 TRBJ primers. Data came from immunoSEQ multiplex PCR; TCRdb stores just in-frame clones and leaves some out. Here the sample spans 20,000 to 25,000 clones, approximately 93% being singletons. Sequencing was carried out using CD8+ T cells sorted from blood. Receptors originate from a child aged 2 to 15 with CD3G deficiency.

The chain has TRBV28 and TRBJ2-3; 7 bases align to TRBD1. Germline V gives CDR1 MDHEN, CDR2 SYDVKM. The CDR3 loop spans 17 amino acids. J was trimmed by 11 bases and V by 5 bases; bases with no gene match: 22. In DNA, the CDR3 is TGTGCCAGCAGTGATCTCCTTGGGACAGACGGTCGGGGTGGGCAGTATTTT. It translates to CASSDLLGTDGRGGQYF.

As DNA, the CDR3 is TGCGCCAGCAGCCAAGATAGAGGGGCGAGGGAGACCCAGTACTTC. It codes for CASSQDRGARETQYF. The J gene is TRBJ2-5, the V gene TRBV4-1; possibly TRBD1 or TRBD2 for D (5 bases each). In germline, CDR1 is MGHRA, CDR2 YSYEKL. The CDR3 consists of 15 residues. The germline V and J ends were trimmed by 0 bases and 5 bases, with 13 bases remaining between them.

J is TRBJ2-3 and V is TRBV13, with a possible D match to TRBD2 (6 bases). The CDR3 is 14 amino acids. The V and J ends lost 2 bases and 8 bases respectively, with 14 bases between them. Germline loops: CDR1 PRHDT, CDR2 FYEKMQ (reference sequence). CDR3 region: CASSLYGGSGTQYF. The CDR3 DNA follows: TGTGCCAGCAGCTTATATGGAGGGAGCGGTACGCAGTATTTT.

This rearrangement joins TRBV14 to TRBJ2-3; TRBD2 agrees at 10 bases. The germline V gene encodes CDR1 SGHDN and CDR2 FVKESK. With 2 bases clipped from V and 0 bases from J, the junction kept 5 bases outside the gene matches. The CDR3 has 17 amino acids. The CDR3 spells CASSQRSTSGSTDTQYF. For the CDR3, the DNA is TGTGCCAGCAGCCAAAGGTCGACTAGCGGGAGCACAGATACGCAGTATTTT.

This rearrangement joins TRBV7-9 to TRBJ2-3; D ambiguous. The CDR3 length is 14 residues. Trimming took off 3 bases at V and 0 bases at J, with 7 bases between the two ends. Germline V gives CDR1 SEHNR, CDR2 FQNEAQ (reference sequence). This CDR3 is CASSFVASTDTQYF. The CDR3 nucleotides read TGTGCCAGCAGCTTCGTTGCCAGCACAGATACGCAGTATTTT.

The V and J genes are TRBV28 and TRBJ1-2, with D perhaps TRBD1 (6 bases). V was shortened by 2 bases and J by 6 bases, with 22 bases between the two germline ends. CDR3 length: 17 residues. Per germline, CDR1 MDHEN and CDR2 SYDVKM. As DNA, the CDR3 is TGTGCCAGCAGTTTAAGGGCACCCTACACAGGGCAGGATGGCTACACCTTC. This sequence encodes CASSLRAPYTGQDGYTF.

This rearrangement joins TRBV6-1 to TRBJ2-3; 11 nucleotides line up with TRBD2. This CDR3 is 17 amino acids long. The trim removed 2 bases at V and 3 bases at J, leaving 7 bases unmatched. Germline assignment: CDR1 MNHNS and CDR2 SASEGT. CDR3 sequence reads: CASSELAGGPGTDTQYF. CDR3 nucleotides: TGTGCCAGCAGTGAACTAGCGGGAGGCCCGGGGACAGATACGCAGTATTTT.

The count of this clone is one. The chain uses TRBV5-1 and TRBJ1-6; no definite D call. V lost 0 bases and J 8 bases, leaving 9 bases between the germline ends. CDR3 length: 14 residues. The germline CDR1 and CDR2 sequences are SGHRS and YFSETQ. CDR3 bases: TGCGCCAGCAGCTTGGGTCGGGGTGATTCACCCCTCCACTTT. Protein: CASSLGRGDSPLHF.

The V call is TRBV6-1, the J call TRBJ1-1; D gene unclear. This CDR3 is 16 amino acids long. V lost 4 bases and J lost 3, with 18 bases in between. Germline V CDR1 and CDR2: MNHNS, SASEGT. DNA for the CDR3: TGTGCCAGCAGTGTCCCGGACTCTAAGGGAGACACTGAAGCTTTCTTT. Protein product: CASSVPDSKGDTEAFF.

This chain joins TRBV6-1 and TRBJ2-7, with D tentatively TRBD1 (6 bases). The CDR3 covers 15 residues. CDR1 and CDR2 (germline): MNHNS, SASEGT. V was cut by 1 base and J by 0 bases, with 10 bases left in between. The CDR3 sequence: CASSEDGRGSYEQYF. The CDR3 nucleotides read TGTGCCAGCAGTGAAGACGGCAGGGGCTCCTACGAGCAGTACTTC.

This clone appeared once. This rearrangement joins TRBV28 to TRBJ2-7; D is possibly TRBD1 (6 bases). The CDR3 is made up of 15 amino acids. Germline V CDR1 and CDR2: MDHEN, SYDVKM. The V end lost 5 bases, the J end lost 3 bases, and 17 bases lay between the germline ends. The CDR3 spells CASSQTGYFDYEQYF. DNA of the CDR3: TGTGCCAGCAGTCAGACAGGATACTTTGACTACGAGCAGTACTTC.

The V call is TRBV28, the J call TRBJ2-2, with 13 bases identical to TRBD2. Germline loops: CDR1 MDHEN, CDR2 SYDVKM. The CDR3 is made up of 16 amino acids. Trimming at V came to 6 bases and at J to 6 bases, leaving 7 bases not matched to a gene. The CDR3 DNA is TGTGCCAGCAGCCCGTTAACTAGCGGGAGGGCCGGGGAGCTGTTTTTT. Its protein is CASSPLTSGRAGELFF.

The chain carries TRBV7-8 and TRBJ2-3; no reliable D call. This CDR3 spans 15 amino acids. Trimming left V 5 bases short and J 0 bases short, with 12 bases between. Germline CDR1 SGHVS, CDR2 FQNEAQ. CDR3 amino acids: CASSLKGLSTDTQYF. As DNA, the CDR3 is TGTGCCAGCAGCCTAAAGGGCCTGAGCACAGATACGCAGTATTTT. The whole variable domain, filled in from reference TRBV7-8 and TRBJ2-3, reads GAGVSQSPRYKVAKRGQDVALRCDPISGHVSLFWYQQALGQGPEFLTYFQNEAQLDKSGLPSDRFFAERPEGSVSTLKIQRTQQEDSAVYLCASSLKGLSTDTQYFGPGTRLTVL.

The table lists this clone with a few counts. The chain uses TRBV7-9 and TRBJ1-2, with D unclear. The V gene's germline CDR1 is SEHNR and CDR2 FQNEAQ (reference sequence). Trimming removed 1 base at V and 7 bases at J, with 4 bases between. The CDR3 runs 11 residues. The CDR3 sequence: CASSLGAGYTF. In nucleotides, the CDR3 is TGTGCCAGCAGCTTAGGGGCTGGCTACACCTTC.

The CDR3 loop is CASSGGLAGGNEQFF. Written as DNA, the CDR3 is TGTGCCAGCAGCGGTGGACTAGCGGGAGGGAACGAGCAGTTCTTC. This sequence joins TRBV7-9 and TRBJ2-1; 15 bases are a match to TRBD2. CDR1 and CDR2 (germline): SEHNR, FQNEAQ (reference sequence). Germline trimming cut 5 bases from V and 10 bases from J; bases unmatched to any gene: 6. The CDR3 length is 15 residues.

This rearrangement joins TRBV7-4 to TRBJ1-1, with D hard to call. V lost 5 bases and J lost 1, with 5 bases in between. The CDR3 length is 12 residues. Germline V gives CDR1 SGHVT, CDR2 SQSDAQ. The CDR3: CASSRQNTEAFF. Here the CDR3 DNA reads TGTGCCAGCAGCCGACAGAACACTGAAGCTTTCTTT.

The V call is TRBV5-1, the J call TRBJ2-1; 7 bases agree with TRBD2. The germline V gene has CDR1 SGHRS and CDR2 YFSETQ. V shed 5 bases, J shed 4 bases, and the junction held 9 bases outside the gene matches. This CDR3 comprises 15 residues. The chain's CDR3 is CASSSGLGGYNEQFF. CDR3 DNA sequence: TGCGCCAGCAGTTCAGGTCTGGGGGGGTACAATGAGCAGTTCTTC.

Here the CDR3 DNA reads TGTGCCAGCGCCTCTAGAGCGGATAGCTCCTACGAGCAGTACTTC. It translates to CASASRADSSYEQYF. The chain employs TRBV6-1 and TRBJ2-5; the D gene is possibly TRBD2 (5 bases). The DNA end favors TRBJ2-7, so the J call may be wrong. This CDR3 comprises 15 residues. Germline V gives CDR1 MNHNS, CDR2 SASEGT.

CDR3 in DNA: TGCGCCAGCATAGGGGGGACAGGGGTATTTGCGGCACAAGAGACCCAGTACTTC. Protein sequence: CASIGGTGVFAAQETQYF. J is TRBJ2-5 and V is TRBV23-1, with 10 bases matching TRBD1. TRBV23-1 is given ORF status, its function remaining uncertain. This CDR3 spans 18 amino acids. With V trimmed by 7 bases and J by 2 bases, 16 bases remained unmatched.

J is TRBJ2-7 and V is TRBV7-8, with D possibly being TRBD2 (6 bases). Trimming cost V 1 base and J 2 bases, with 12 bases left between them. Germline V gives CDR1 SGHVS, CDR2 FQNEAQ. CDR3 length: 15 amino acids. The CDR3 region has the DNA TGTGCCAGCAGCTTAGAGGGTAGCGGCGCCTACGAGCAGTACTTC. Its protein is CASSLEGSGAYEQYF.

CDR3 in DNA: TGTGCCAGCAGGCAGACTGGTAACACTGAAGCTTTCTTT. The encoded protein is CASRQTGNTEAFF. The chain couples TRBV28 to TRBJ1-1, with D unclear. The CDR3 is 13 residues long. Per the germline V gene, CDR1 is MDHEN and CDR2 is SYDVKM. Trimming removed 6 bases from V and 2 bases from J, with 10 bases in between.

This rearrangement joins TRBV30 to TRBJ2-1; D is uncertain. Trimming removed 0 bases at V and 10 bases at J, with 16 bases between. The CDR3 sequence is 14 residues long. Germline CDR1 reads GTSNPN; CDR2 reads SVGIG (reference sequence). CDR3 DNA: TGTGCCTGGAGTGTAGGGTCGGTGGTTGAGGAGCAGTTCTTC. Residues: CAWSVGSVVEEQFF.

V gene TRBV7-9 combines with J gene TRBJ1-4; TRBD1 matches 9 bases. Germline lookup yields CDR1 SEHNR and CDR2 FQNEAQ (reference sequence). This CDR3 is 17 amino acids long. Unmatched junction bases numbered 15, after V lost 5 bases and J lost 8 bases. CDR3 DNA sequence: TGTGCCAGCAGCGCTCCGAACACCCGGGACAGGGAGGAAAAACTGTTTTTT. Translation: CASSAPNTRDREEKLFF. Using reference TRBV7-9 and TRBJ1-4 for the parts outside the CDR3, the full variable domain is DTGVSQNPRHKITKRGQNVTFRCDPISEHNRLYWYRQTLGQGPEFLTYFQNEAQLEKSRLLSDRFSAERPKGSFSTLEIQRTEQGDSAMYLCASSAPNTRDREEKLFFGSGTQLSVL.

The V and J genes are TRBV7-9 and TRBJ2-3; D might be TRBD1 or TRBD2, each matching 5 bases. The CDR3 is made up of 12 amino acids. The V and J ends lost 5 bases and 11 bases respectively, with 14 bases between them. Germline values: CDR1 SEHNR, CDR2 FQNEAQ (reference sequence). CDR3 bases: TGTGCCAGCAGCCAGGGACCTTCGGTGCAGTATTTT. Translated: CASSQGPSVQYF. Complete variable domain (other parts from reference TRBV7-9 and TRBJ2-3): DTGVSQNPRHKITKRGQNVTFRCDPISEHNRLYWYRQTLGQGPEFLTYFQNEAQLEKSRLLSDRFSAERPKGSFSTLEIQRTEQGDSAMYLCASSQGPSVQYFGPGTRLTVL.

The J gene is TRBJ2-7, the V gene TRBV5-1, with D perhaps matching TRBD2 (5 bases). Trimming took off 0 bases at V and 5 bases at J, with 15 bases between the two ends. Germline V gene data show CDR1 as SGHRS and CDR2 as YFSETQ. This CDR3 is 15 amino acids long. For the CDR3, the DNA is TGCGCCAGCAGCTTGGGTTCATCCCAGAGGGACGAGCAGTACTTC. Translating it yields CASSLGSSQRDEQYF.